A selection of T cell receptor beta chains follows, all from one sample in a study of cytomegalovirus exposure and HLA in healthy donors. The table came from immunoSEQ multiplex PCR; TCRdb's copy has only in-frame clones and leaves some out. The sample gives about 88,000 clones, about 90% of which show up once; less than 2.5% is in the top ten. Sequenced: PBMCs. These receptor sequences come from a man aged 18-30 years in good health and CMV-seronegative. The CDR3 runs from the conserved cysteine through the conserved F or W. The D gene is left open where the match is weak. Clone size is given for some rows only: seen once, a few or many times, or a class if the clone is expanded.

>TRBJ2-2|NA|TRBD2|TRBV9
TGTGCCAGCAGCGAGCTTAGCGGGAGTGCCGGGGAGCTGTTTTTT
CASSELSGSAGELFF
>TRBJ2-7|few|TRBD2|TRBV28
TGTGCCAGCAGCCCCCCCCGGCTAGCGGGAGGGCCCACTGAGCAGTACTTC
CASSPPRLAGGPTEQYF
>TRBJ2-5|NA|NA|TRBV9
TGTGCCAGCAGCGCCTCCGGGGAAACCCAGTACTTC
CASSASGETQYF
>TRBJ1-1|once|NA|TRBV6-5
TGTGCCAGCAGTTACGGCAGGAACCTTGAAGCTTTCTTT
CASSYGRNLEAFF
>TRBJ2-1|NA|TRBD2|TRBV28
TGTGCCAGCGGGACCGGGACTAGCGGGAGCAATGAGCAGTTCTTC
CASGTGTSGSNEQFF
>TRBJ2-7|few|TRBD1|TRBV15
TGTGCCACCAGCAGAGACCCGACAGGGTCCTACGAGCAGTACTTC
CATSRDPTGSYEQYF
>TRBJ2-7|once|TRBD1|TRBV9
TGTGCCAGCAGCGTAGGGGTGAGACAGGGACCATCCTACGAGCAGTACTTC
CASSVGVRQGPSYEQYF
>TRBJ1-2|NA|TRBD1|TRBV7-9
TGTGCCAGCAGCCTGACAGGGGTGGATGGCTACACCTTC
CASSLTGVDGYTF
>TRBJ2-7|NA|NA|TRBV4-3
TGCGCCAGCAGCCAAGAAAGGTCCGTGCGGGGTGACGAGCAGTACTTC
CASSQERSVRGDEQYF
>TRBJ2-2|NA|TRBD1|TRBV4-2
TGTGCCAGCAGCCAAGAGACAGGGGGAATGGTCGGGGAGCTGTTTTTT
CASSQETGGMVGELFF
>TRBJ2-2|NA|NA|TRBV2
TGTGCCAGCAGGACGGAGGGCCTCGGCACCGGGGAGCTGTTTTTT
CASRTEGLGTGELFF
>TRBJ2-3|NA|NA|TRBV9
TGTGCCAGCAGCGTATCGGCAGATACGCAGTATTTT
CASSVSADTQYF
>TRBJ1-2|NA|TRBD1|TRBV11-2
TGTGCCAGCGGGGACAGGGGCTGGGGCTACACCTTC
CASGDRGWGYTF
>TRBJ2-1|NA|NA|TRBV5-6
TGTGCCAGCCACGGGATCTCGGTAAATGAGCAGTTCTTC
CASHGISVNEQFF
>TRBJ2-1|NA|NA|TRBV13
TGTGCCAGCAGCTCCCTCGGGAGCGAGCAGTTCTTC
CASSSLGSEQFF
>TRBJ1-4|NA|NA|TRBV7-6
TGTGCCAGCAGCTTATCTGGGGCGAGGGAAAAACTGTTTTTT
CASSLSGAREKLFF
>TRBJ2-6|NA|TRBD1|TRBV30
TGTGCCTGGAGTCCCCCGGACAGGAGGAGCTCTGGGGCCAACGTCCTGACTTTC
CAWSPPDRRSSGANVLTF
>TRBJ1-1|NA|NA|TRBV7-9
TGTGCCAGCAGCTTAGCGGGGCCATTTTCTGAAGCTTTCTTT
CASSLAGPFSEAFF
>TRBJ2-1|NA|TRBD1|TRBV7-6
TGTGCCAGCAGCTTGAATGACAGGGGGTGCTACAATGAGCAGTTCTTC
CASSLNDRGCYNEQFF
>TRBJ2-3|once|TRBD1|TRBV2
TGTGCCAGCAGGAGCCAGACAGGGATTAGCACAGATACGCAGTATTTT
CASRSQTGISTDTQYF
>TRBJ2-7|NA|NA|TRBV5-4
TGTGCCAGCAGCTTGGGACTTAACGAGCAGTACTTC
CASSLGLNEQYF
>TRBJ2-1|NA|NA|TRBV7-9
TGTGCCAGCAGCTTCAGCGAGACGGTGTACAATGAGCAGTTCTTC
CASSFSETVYNEQFF
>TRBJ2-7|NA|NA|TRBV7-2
TGTGCCAGCAGCCTATCAGCGGGACAATTCTACGAGCAGTACTTC
CASSLSAGQFYEQYF
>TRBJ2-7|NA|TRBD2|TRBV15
TGTGCCACCAGCATCGTACTAGCGGACCCCTACGAGCAGTACTTC
CATSIVLADPYEQYF
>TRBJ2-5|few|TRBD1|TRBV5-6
TGTGCCAGCGCCCCGACAGGGGTGAGGGAGACCCAGTACTTC
CASAPTGVRETQYF
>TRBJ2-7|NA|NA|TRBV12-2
TGTGCAAGTCGCTTCCGGGACTTGCGTACCTACGAGCAGTACTTC
CASRFRDLRTYEQYF
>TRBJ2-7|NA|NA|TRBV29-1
TGCAGCGTTGAAAGTCAGTCCTACGAGCAGTACTTC
CSVESQSYEQYF
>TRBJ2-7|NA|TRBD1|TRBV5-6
TGTGCCAGCAGCTACAGGACAGGGGACTACTCCCCGCGCGGGTACGAGCAGTACTTC
CASSYRTGDYSPRGYEQYF
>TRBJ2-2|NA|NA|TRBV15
TGTGCCACCAGCAGAGGGACAACCGGGGAGCTGTTTTTT
CATSRGTTGELFF
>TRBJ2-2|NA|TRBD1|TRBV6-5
TGTGCCAGCAGGAAGACAGGGGGCCTGGGGGAGCTGTTTTTT
CASRKTGGLGELFF
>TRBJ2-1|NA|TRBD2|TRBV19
TGTGCCAGTAGTTCGGCCGGGACTAGCCGTTACAATGAGCAGTTCTTC
CASSSAGTSRYNEQFF
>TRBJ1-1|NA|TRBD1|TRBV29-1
TGCAGCGTTGCGACAGGGGGCGCGTCTATAACTGAAGCTTTCTTT
CSVATGGASITEAFF
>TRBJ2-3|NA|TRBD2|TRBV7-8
TGTGCCAGCAGGGCCGTCGGGACTAGCGGGAATGTAGATACGCAGTATTTT
CASRAVGTSGNVDTQYF
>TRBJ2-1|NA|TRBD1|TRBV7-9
TGTGCCAGCAGCTTTGGGACAGGGTTCAATGAGCAGTTCTTC
CASSFGTGFNEQFF
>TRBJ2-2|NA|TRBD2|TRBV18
TGTGCCAGCTCCGGGACTAGCGGCCACACCGGGGAGCTGTTTTTT
CASSGTSGHTGELFF
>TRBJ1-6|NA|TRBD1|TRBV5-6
TGTGCCAGCAGCTTGGGGCCTCGACAGGGAACCAATTCACCCCTCCACTTT
CASSLGPRQGTNSPLHF
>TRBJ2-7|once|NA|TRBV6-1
TGTGCCAGCACCTCCGGCAGGGGCCACTACGAGCAGTACTTC
CASTSGRGHYEQYF
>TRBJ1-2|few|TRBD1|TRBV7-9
TGTGCCAGCAGCCCCAGCCAGGGGGAGGCCATTGGCTACACCTTC
CASSPSQGEAIGYTF
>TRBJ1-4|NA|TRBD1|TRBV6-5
TGTGCCAGCAGTTACTTAAACGACAGGGAGGAAAAACTGTTTTTT
CASSYLNDREEKLFF
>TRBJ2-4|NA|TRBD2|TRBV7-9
TGTGCCAGCAGCTTACCGGGACTAGCGGGAGTTGCTGGGGAAAACATTCAGTACTTC
CASSLPGLAGVAGENIQYF
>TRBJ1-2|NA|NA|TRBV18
TGTGCCAGCTCACCACAGGGCAGGGGACGAAACTATGGCTACACCTTC
CASSPQGRGRNYGYTF
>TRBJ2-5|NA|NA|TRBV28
TGTGCCAGCAGTTCACTGGGGACCTCGGGGGAGCAGTACTTC
CASSSLGTSGEQYF
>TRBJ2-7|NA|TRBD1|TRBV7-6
TGTGCCAGCAGCTTAGCCCCGGGGACAGTTAGAAACGAGCAGTACTTC
CASSLAPGTVRNEQYF
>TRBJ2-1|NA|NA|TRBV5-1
TGCGCCAGCAGGCTTGGCCCGGGGGACCCCTACAATGAGCAGTTCTTC
CASRLGPGDPYNEQFF
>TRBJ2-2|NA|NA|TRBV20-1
TGCAGTGCTAGGCGCGGGGAGCTGTTTTTT
CSARRGELFF
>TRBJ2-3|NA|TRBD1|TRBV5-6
TGTGCCAGCAGCTTGCCAGGGGGAACAGATACGCAGTATTTT
CASSLPGGTDTQYF
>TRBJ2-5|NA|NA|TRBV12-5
TGTGCTAGTGCCCCCGGGGGAGGCGTGACCCAGTACTTC
CASAPGGGVTQYF
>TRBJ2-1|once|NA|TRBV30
TGTGCCTGGACAGAGGGCAGGGGAATTTACAATGAGCAGTTCTTC
CAWTEGRGIYNEQFF
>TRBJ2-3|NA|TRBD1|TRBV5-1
TGCGCCAGCAGCTTGGTGGGACAGGGCACAGATACGCAGTATTTT
CASSLVGQGTDTQYF
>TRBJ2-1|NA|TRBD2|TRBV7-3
TGTGCCAGCAGTGACCAATGGGGGGCTAGCGGGAGACATGAGCAGTTCTTC
CASSDQWGASGRHEQFF
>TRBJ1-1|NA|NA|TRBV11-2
TGTGCCAGCAGCTTAGGGAGTAGAGCTTTCTTT
CASSLGSRAFF
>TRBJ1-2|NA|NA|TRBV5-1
TGCGCCAGCAGCGCGGGGTCCGGGCCTGGCTACACCTTC
CASSAGSGPGYTF
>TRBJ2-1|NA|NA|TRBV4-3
TGCGCCAGCAGCCAAGAGCGGCTTCTCTCCTACAATGAGCAGTTCTTC
CASSQERLLSYNEQFF
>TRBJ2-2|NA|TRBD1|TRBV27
TGTGCCAGCAGTTCACACGGACAGGGGGGCACCGGGGAGCTGTTTTTT
CASSSHGQGGTGELFF
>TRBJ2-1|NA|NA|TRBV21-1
TGTGCCAGCAGCAAAGTTAGGACTAGCGGGGGTTCATACAATGAGCAGTTCTTC
CASSKVRTSGGSYNEQFF
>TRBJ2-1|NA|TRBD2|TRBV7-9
TGTGCCAGCAGCCCCGGGGAGGGAGTTTTCTTC
CASSPGEGVFF
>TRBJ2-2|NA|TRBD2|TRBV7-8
TGTGCCAGCAGCTTAGTAGCGGGAGCAGTCACCGGGGAGCTGTTTTTT
CASSLVAGAVTGELFF
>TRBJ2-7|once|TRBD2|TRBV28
TGTGCCAGCAGTTTAGCGGGAGGGTACGAGCAGTACTTC
CASSLAGGYEQYF